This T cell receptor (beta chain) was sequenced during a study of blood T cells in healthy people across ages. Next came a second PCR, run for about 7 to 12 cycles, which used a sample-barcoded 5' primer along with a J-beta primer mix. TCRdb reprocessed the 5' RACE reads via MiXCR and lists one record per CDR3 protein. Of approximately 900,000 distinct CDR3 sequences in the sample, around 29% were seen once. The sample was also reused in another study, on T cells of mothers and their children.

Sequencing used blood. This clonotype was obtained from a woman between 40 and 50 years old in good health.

CDR3 bases: TGTGCCATCAGTGACCCGGGGGCGTATGGCTACACCTTC. Protein: CAISDPGAYGYTF. The V and J genes are TRBV10-3 and TRBJ1-2, with D tentatively TRBD1 (6 bases). V was clipped by 3 bases and J by 5 bases, with 10 bases between them. Germline-derived CDR1 and CDR2 are ENHRY and SYGVKD. The CDR3 spans 13 residues.